The 9 T cell receptor beta chains below were found in one sample sequenced in a study of technical replicates of blood from several donors. Clones were sequenced by immunoSEQ multiplex PCR, and TCRdb holds only the in-frame ones, with some missing. The repertoire holds about 66,000 clones, with approximately 90% as singletons. Sequencing input: PBMCs. The source of these receptors is a human donor in good health. Some clones in this sample may be carry-over from other donors' samples.

V gene TRBV9 combines with J gene TRBJ2-2, with TRBD2 matching 11 bases. Germline CDR1 and CDR2: SGDLS and YYNGEE. V dropped 4 bases and J dropped 6; count of bases not matched to a gene: 8. The CDR3 length is 16 residues. CDR3 DNA sequence: TGTGCCAGCAGCCCCCAAGTAGCGGGAGGGCCCGGGGAGCTGTTTTTT. Its translation: CASSPQVAGGPGELFF.

The rearrangement uses TRBV30 and TRBJ2-2; TRBD1 agrees at 7 bases. The length of the CDR3 is 16 residues. The V gene end was trimmed by 0 bases and the J gene end by 0 bases; junction bases not matched to a gene: 4. The germline V gene has CDR1 GTSNPN and CDR2 SVGIG (reference sequence). Here the CDR3 reads CAWSVPDRANTGELFF. CDR3 in DNA: TGTGCCTGGAGTGTTCCCGACAGGGCGAACACCGGGGAGCTGTTTTTT. The full variable domain, its missing parts supplied by reference TRBV30 and TRBJ2-2, is SQTIHQWPATLVQPVGSPLSLECTVEGTSNPNLYWYRQAAGRGLQLLFYSVGIGQISSEVPQNLSASRPQDRQFILSSKKLLLSDSGFYLCAWSVPDRANTGELFFGEGSRLTVL.

V usage is TRBV7-9 and J usage is TRBJ2-2, with 10 bases aligning to TRBD2. The CDR3 has 16 amino acids. The V gene's germline CDR1 is SEHNR and CDR2 FQNEAQ (reference sequence). The V and J ends lost 1 base and 6 bases, in that order; junction bases with no gene match: 5. The CDR3 protein is CASSLGLAGVSGELFF. CDR3 in DNA: TGTGCCAGCAGCTTAGGGCTAGCGGGAGTCTCCGGGGAGCTGTTTTTT.

The chain joins TRBV7-8 to TRBJ2-7, with D perhaps TRBD2 (6 bases). The germline gives CDR1 SGHVS, CDR2 FQNEAQ. This CDR3 has 16 residues. Trimming cost V 5 bases and J 0 bases, with 17 bases left between them. CDR3 coding DNA: TGTGCCAGCAGCCGAGACTGGGAGGTGCTCTCCTACGAGCAGTACTTC. Translated, it gives CASSRDWEVLSYEQYF.

This clone was found once. The CDR3 protein is CASSSAFPREQFF. The CDR3 DNA is TGTGCCAGCAGCTCCGCTTTCCCCAGGGAGCAGTTCTTC. The chain joins TRBV7-6 to TRBJ2-1; D remains unclear. CDR3 length: 13 amino acids. Deletions cut 4 bases from V and 10 bases from J, with 14 bases between. From germline, CDR1 is SGHVS and CDR2 FNYEAQ.

The chain recombines TRBV5-1 with TRBJ2-7, with D maybe TRBD2 (6 bases). Trimming took 4 bases from V and 0 from J, leaving 11 bases between them. The germline gives CDR1 SGHRS, CDR2 YFSETQ. This CDR3 contains 14 residues. The CDR3 DNA reads as TGCGCCAGCAGCAGCCGGGAGTCCTCCTACGAGCAGTACTTC. This codes for CASSSRESSYEQYF.

The chain combines TRBV7-9 with TRBJ2-2; 9 bases map to TRBD1. There are 15 residues in the CDR3. Germline CDR1 and CDR2: SEHNR and FQNEAQ (reference sequence). Trimming at V came to 8 bases and at J to 6 bases, leaving 10 bases not matched to a gene. The DNA for the CDR3 is TGTGCCAGCCCCCGGGACAGGGCGTTTTCCGGGGAGCTGTTTTTT. Protein sequence: CASPRDRAFSGELFF.

This clone appeared once. The chain joins TRBV5-4 to TRBJ2-2; maybe TRBD1 (5 bases). The CDR3 is 15 residues long. Germline CDR1 reads SGHNT; CDR2 reads YYREEE (reference sequence). V dropped 0 bases and J dropped 3 bases, with 9 bases sitting between them. DNA for the CDR3: TGTGCCAGCAGCTTGGTAGGGGTGCACACCGGGGAGCTGTTTTTT. It encodes CASSLVGVHTGELFF. The variable domain in full, with the rest retrieved from reference TRBV5-4 and TRBJ2-2, is ETGVTQSPTHLIKTRGQQVTLRCSSQSGHNTVSWYQQALGQGPQFIFQYYREEENGRGNFPPRFSGLQFPNYSSELNVNALELDDSALYLCASSLVGVHTGELFFGEGSRLTVL.

The table lists this clone with many counts. The chain joins TRBV4-1 to TRBJ2-5, with a tentative D call TRBD1 (5 bases). V shed 4 bases and J shed 5 bases, with 20 bases lying between them. The CDR3 extends over 16 amino acids. Germline lookup yields CDR1 MGHRA and CDR2 YSYEKL. CDR3 protein: CASSRRLGASGETQYF. CDR3 in DNA: TGCGCCAGCAGCCGGCGTCTTGGTGCCTCAGGGGAGACCCAGTACTTC.